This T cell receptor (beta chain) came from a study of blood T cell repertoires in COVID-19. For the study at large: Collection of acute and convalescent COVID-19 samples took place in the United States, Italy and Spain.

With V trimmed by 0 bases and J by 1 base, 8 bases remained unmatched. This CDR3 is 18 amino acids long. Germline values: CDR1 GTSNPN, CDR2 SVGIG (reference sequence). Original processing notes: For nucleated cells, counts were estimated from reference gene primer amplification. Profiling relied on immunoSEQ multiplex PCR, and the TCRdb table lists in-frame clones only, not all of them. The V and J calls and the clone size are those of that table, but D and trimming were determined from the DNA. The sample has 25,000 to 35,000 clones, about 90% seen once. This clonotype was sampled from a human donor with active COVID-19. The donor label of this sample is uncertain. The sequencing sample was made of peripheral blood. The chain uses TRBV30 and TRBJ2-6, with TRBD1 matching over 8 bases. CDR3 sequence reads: CAWSVPTGGLSGANVLTF. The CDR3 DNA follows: TGTGCCTGGAGTGTACCAACAGGGGGTTTATCTGGGGCCAACGTCCTGACTTTC.